What follows describes a single TCR beta chain. This sample is drawn from a study of blood T cell repertoires in COVID-19. Across the whole study: In each case, the material was cDNA or gDNA derived from T cells, B-cell-depleted T cells, or PBMCs.

The V and J ends lost 4 bases and 6 bases respectively, with 21 bases between them. This CDR3 is built from 16 residues. Germline V gene data show CDR1 as SGHTA and CDR2 as FQGNSA. Using immunoSEQ multiplex PCR, the repertoire was profiled, and TCRdb retains in-frame clones only, with some absent. Counted here are about 210,000 clones, almost 85% occurring once; the ten biggest clones make up about 12%. Sequencing input: peripheral blood. This TCR was recovered from a woman between 40 and 55 years old with acute or convalescent COVID-19. This rearrangement joins TRBV7-2 to TRBJ1-1; D unclear. Here the CDR3 reads CASSSGLGREYAEAFF. CDR3 coding DNA: TGTGCCAGCAGCTCCGGGTTAGGGAGGGAATACGCTGAAGCTTTCTTT.